The subject of this entry is one T cell receptor beta chain. Only in-frame clones appear in the TCRdb table, and some are missing; sequencing was by immunoSEQ multiplex PCR. The data contain some 120,000 clones, around two thirds of them singletons. This entry is derived from a study of blood T cell repertoires in COVID-19. Trimming left V 4 bases short and J 1 base short, with 8 bases between. This CDR3 spans 14 amino acids. CDR1 and CDR2 from the germline V gene are SGHTA and FQGNSA. The origin of this receptor is a woman in her sixties or seventies with acute or convalescent COVID-19. Sequences were obtained from peripheral blood. The V and J genes are TRBV7-2 and TRBJ1-3; D call uncertain. CDR3 in DNA: TGTGCCAGCAGCTCTGGAGGGTCTGGAAACACCATATATTTT. Amino acids: CASSSGGSGNTIYF.